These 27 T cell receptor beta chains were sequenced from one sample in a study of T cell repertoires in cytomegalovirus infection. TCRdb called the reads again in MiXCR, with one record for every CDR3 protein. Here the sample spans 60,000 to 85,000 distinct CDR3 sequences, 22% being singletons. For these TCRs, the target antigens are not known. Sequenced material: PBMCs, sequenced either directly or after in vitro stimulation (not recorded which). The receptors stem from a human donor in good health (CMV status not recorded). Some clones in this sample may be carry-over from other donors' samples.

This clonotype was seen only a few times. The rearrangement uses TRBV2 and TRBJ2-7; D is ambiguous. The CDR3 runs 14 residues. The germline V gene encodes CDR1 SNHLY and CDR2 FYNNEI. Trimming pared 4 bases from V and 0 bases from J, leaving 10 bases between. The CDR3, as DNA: TGTGCCAGCAGTGGGTTAAGGAGCTCCTACGAGCAGTACGTC. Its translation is CASSGLRSSYEQYV.

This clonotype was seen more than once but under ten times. The CDR3 region is CASSFWREETQYF. The CDR3 DNA sequence: TGTGCCAGCAGTTTTTGGAGAGAAGAGACCCAGTACTTC. This sequence joins TRBV12-3 or TRBV12-4 and TRBJ2-5; D not certain. V was clipped by 3 bases and J by 3 bases, with 8 bases between them. This CDR3 has 13 residues.

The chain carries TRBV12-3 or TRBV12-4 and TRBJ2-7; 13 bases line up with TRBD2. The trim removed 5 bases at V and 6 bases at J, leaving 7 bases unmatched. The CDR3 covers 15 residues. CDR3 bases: TGTGCCAGCAGTCCATCGGGACTAGCGGGAACCGAGCAGTACTTC. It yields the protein CASSPSGLAGTEQYF.

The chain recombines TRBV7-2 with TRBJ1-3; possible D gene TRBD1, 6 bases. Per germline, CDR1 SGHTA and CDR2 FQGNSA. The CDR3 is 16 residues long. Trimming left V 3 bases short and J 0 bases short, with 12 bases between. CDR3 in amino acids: CASSFRTVFSGNTIYF. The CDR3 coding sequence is TGTGCCAGCAGCTTTCGGACAGTCTTCTCTGGAAACACCATATATTTT.

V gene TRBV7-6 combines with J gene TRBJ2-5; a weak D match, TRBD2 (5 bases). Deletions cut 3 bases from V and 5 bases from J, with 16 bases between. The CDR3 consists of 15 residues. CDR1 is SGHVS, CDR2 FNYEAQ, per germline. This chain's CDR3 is CASSLVGEGVETQYF. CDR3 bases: TGTGCCAGCAGCTTGGTGGGAGAGGGCGTGGAGACCCAGTACTTC.

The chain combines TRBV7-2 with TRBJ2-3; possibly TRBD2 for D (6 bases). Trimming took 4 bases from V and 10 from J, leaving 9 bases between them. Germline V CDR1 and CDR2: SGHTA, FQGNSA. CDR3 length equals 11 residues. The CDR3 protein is CASSSTSAQYF. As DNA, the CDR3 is TGTGCCAGCAGCTCGACTAGTGCGCAGTATTTT.

The CDR3 spells CASSPTAGVSSYNEQFF. The CDR3 DNA follows: TGTGCCAGCAGCCCGACAGCGGGGGTGAGCTCCTACAATGAGCAGTTCTTC. This sequence joins TRBV11-2 and TRBJ2-1; 8 nucleotides match TRBD2. The germline gives CDR1 SGHAT, CDR2 FQNNGV. After removal of 5 bases from V and 0 bases from J, the junction contained 9 bases not matched to a gene. This CDR3 region has 17 residues. The full variable domain, in which reference TRBV11-2 and TRBJ2-1 provide the parts outside the CDR3, is EAGVAQSPRYKIIEKRQSVAFWCNPISGHATLYWYQQILGQGPKLLIQFQNNGVVDDSQLPKDRFSAERLKGVDSTLKIQPAKLEDSAVYLCASSPTAGVSSYNEQFFGPGTRLTVL.

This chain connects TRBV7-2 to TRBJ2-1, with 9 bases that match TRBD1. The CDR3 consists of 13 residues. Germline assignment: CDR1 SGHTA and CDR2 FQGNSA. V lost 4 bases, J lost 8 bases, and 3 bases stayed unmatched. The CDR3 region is CASSWTGVDEQFF. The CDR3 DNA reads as TGTGCCAGCAGCTGGACAGGGGTAGATGAGCAGTTCTTC.

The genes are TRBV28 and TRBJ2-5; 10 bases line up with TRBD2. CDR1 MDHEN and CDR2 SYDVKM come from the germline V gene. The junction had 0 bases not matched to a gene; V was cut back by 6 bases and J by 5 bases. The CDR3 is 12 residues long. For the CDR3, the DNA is TGTGCCAGCAGGACTAGCGGGGAGACCCAGTACTTC. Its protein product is CASRTSGETQYF.

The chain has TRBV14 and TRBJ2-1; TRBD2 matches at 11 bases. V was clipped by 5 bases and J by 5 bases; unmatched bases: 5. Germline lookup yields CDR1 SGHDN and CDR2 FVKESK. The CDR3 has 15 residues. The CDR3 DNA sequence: TGTGCCAGCAGCTCGGGACTAGCGGCCCACAATGAGCAGTTCTTC. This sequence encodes CASSSGLAAHNEQFF.

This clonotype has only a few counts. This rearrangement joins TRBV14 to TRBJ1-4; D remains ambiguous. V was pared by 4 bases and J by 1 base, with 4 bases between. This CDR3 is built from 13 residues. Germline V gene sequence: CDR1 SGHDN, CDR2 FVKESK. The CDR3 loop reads CASSRGTNEKLFF. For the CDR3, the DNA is TGTGCCAGCAGCCGGGGAACTAATGAAAAACTGTTTTTT.

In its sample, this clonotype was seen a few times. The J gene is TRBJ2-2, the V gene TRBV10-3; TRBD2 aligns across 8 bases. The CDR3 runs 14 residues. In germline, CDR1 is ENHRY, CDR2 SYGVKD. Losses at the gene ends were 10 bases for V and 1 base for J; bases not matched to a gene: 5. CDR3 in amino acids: CATTTSGNTGELFF. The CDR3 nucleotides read TGTGCCACTACAACTAGCGGGAACACCGGGGAGCTGTTTTTT.

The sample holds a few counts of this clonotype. CDR3 DNA sequence: TGTGCCAGCAGTTACTCGTCTGGTAGCGGGAGGACTGAGCAGTTCTTC. Translated, it gives CASSYSSGSGRTEQFF. The chain combines TRBV6-2 or TRBV6-3 with TRBJ2-1, with 10 bases identical to TRBD2. V was pared by 0 bases and J by 9 bases, with 8 bases of the junction left unmatched. Germline V gene sequence: CDR1 MNHEY, CDR2 SVGEGT. CDR3 length: 16 amino acids.

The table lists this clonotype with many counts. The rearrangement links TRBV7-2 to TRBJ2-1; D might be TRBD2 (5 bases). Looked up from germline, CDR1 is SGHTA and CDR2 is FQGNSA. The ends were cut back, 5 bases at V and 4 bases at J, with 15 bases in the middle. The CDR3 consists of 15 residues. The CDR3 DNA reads TGTGCCAGCAGCCCAATCGGACTTCAATACAATGAGCAGTTCTTC. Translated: CASSPIGLQYNEQFF.

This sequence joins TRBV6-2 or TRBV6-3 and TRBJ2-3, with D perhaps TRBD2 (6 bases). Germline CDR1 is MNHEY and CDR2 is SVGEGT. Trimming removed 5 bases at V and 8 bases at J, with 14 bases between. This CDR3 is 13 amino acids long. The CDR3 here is CASSPFSTSTQYF. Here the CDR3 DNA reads TGTGCCAGCAGTCCATTTTCGACTAGTACGCAGTATTTT.

This chain's CDR3 is CASSEGDWRRAGANVLTF. The CDR3 DNA follows: TGTGCCAGCAGTGAAGGGGATTGGCGGAGGGCTGGGGCCAACGTCCTGACTTTC. The chain recombines TRBV2 with TRBJ2-6; D might be TRBD2 (6 bases). Trimming pared 1 base from V and 2 bases from J, leaving 15 bases between. In germline, CDR1 is SNHLY, CDR2 FYNNEI. This CDR3 has 18 amino acids.

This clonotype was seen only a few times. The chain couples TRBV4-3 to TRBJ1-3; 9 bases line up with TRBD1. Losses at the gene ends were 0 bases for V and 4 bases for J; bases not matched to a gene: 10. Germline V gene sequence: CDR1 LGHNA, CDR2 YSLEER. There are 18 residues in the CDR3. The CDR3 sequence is CASSQEVVRTGAGNTIYF. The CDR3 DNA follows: TGCGCCAGCAGCCAAGAAGTTGTTCGGACAGGGGCGGGAAACACCATATATTTT.

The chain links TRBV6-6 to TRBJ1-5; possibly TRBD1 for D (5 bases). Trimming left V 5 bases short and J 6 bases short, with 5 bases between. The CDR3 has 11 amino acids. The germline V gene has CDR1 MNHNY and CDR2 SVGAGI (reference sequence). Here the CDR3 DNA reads TGTGCCAGCAGTCAGGGTCAGCCCCAGCATTTT. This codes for CASSQGQPQHF.

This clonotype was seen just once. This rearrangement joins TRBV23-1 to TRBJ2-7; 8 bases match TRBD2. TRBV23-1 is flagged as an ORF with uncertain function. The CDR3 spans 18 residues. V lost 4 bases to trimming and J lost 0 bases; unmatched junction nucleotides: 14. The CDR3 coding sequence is TGCGCCAGCAGTCCCATCGGGGGAAACGGGAGGGCCTCCTACGAGCAGTACGTC. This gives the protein CASSPIGGNGRASYEQYV.

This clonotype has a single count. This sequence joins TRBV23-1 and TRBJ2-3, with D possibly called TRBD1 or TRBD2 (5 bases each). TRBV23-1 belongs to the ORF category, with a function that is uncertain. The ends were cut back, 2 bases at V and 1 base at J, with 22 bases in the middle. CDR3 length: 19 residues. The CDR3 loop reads CASSQISLDAGTCTDTQYF. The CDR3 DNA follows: TGCGCCAGCAGTCAAATCTCCCTTGATGCCGGGACGTGCACAGATACGCAGTATTTT.

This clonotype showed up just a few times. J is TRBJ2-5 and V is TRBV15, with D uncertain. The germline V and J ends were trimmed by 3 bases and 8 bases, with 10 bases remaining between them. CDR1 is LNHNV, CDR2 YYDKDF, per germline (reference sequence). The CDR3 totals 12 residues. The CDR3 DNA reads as TGTGCCACCAGCAGCCCTAAGGGAACCCAGTACTTC. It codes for CATSSPKGTQYF.

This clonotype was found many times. CDR3: CASSFTRQGGRADTQYF. CDR3 in DNA: TGTGCCAGCAGCTTTACCCGACAGGGGGGGCGCGCGGATACGCAGTATTTT. This chain joins TRBV7-9 and TRBJ2-3, with 9 bases lining up with TRBD1. CDR1 SEHNR and CDR2 FQNEAQ come from the germline V gene (reference sequence). The CDR3 is 17 amino acids. V shed 3 bases and J 6 bases; nucleotides not matched to a gene: 13.

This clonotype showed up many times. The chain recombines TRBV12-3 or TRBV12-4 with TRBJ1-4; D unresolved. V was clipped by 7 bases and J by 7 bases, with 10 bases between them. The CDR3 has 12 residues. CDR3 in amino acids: CASNLGGEKLFF. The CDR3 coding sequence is TGTGCCAGCAACCTAGGAGGTGAAAAACTGTTTTTT.

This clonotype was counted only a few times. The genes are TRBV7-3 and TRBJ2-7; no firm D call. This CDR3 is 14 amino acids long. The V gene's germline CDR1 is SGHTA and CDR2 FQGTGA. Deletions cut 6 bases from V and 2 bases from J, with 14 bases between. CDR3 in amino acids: CASRSLDPPYEQYF. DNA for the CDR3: TGTGCCAGCAGGTCCCTAGATCCCCCCTACGAGCAGTACTTC.

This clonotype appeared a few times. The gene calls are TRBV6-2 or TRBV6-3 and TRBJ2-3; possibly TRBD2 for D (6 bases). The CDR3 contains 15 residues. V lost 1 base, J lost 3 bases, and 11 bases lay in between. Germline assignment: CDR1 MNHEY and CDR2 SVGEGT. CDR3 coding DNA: TGTGCCAGCAGTTACTACGGGGGAACTACAGATACGCAGTATTTT. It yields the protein CASSYYGGTTDTQYF.

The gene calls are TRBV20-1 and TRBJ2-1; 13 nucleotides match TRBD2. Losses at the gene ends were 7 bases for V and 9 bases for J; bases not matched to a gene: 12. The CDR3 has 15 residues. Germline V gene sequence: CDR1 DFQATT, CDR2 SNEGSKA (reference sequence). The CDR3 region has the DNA TGCAGTGTCTTCCCGACTAGCGGGAGGACTAGTGAGCAGTTCTTC. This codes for CSVFPTSGRTSEQFF.

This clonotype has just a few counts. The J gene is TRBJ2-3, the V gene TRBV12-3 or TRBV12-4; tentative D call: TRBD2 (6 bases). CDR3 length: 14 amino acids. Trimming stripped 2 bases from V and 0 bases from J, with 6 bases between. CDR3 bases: TGTGCCAGCAGTTTACTAGCGAGCACAGATACGCAGTATTTT. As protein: CASSLLASTDTQYF.